The present T cell receptor (beta chain) was sequenced within a study of blood T cell repertoires in COVID-19. Study in general: Sample material is recorded as cDNA or gDNA derived from T cells, B-cell-depleted T cells, or PBMCs.

The CDR3 is 15 residues long. Germline-derived CDR1 and CDR2 are SGHRS and YFSETQ. J gave up 3 bases and V 4 bases, and 7 bases lay outside the gene matches. Per the original data handling: Using reference gene primer amplification, nucleated cell counts were estimated. TCRdb keeps only in-frame clones here, not all; method: immunoSEQ multiplex PCR. That table is the source of V, J and clone size, and D and trimming were worked out from the DNA. In the table there are approximately 170,000 clones, about 86% of which are singletons. The genes are TRBV5-1 and TRBJ1-3, with TRBD1 matching over 7 bases. Sequencing was performed on peripheral blood. This receptor was obtained from a woman older than 75 in a cohort sampled during active or convalescent COVID-19. The CDR3 DNA follows: TGCGCCAGCAGCCCCCGGACAGGAGATGGAAACACCATATATTTT. Translation: CASSPRTGDGNTIYF. The full variable domain, its missing parts supplied by reference TRBV5-1 and TRBJ1-3, is KAGVTQTPRYLIKTRGQQVTLSCSPISGHRSVSWYQQTPGQGLQFLFEYFSETQRNKGNFPGRFSGRQFSNSRSEMNVSTLELGDSALYLCASSPRTGDGNTIYFGEGSWLTVV.